This T cell receptor (beta chain) was sequenced in a study of CD8 T cells in Susac syndrome. CD8+ and CD4+ T cells circulating in blood were sequenced for TCR beta. TEMRA cells were enriched by FACS, while CD8+ and CD4+ T cells were obtained through a negative isolation that was performed magnetically. The germline gives CDR1 LGHDT, CDR2 YNNKEL (reference sequence). Deletions cut 4 bases from V and 1 base from J, with 12 bases between. The CDR3 covers 15 residues. It was with random hexamers that roughly 0.45 to 1 ug RNA was reverse transcribed. TCR beta CDR3 was amplified by immunoSEQ covering 54 Vbeta and 13 Jbeta. A single record per CDR3 protein comes from TCRdb applying MiXCR to the immunoSEQ multiplex PCR reads. The table lists more than 250,000 distinct CDR3 sequences, around 92% of them singletons.

This chain joins TRBV3-1 and TRBJ2-3; D unclear. The clonotype comes from a human donor with multiple sclerosis. Sequenced sample: CD4+ T cells from PBMCs. CDR3 region: CASSRHGSGTDTQYF. The CDR3 DNA follows: TGTGCCAGCAGCCGCCATGGGTCCGGCACAGATACGCAGTATTTT.